A selection of T cell receptor beta chains follows, all from one sample in a study of T cells in localized non-small cell lung cancer. The table came from immunoSEQ multiplex PCR; TCRdb's copy has only in-frame clones and leaves some out. The sample lists 50,000 to 65,000 clones, roughly 75% seen once, with 4.5% to 5.5% in the top ten. The specimen was PBMCs, collected before any cancer treatment. The receptors stem from a woman aged 35-70 years with stage II lung adenocarcinoma. Both conserved end residues are part of each CDR3. Each record gives: CDR3 protein, CDR3 DNA, V gene, J gene, D gene, clone size. A D gene is named only where the DNA matches it firmly. Expanded clones get a size class; other rows say once, few or many, or leave the size out.

CDR3aa: CASTSVGDEDNEKLFF
CDR3nt: TGTGCCAGCACCTCGGTGGGGGACGAGGATAATGAAAAACTGTTTTTT
v_gene: TRBV28
j_gene: TRBJ1-4
d_gene: -
abundance: few

CDR3aa: CASSLKPGNMGGELFF
CDR3nt: TGTGCCAGCAGCTTAAAACCCGGGAATATGGGCGGGGAGCTGTTTTTT
v_gene: TRBV7-8
j_gene: TRBJ2-2
d_gene: -
abundance: -

CDR3aa: CASSLAVTAEAFF
CDR3nt: TGTGCCAGCAGCTTAGCGGTCACAGCCGAAGCTTTCTTT
v_gene: TRBV7-9
j_gene: TRBJ1-1
d_gene: -
abundance: -

CDR3aa: CASSFRGAGNTIYF
CDR3nt: TGTGCCAGCAGTTTCAGGGGAGCTGGAAACACCATATATTTT
v_gene: TRBV28
j_gene: TRBJ1-3
d_gene: -
abundance: -

CDR3aa: CASSHSYQGDQPQHF
CDR3nt: TGTGCCAGCAGCCACTCCTATCAGGGAGATCAGCCCCAGCATTTT
v_gene: TRBV16
j_gene: TRBJ1-5
d_gene: -
abundance: -

CDR3aa: CASSTTGLTYEQYF
CDR3nt: TGTGCCAGCAGTACGACAGGGTTAACCTACGAGCAGTACTTC
v_gene: TRBV28
j_gene: TRBJ2-7
d_gene: TRBD1
abundance: -

CDR3aa: CASSLGQGSYNEQFF
CDR3nt: TGTGCCAGCAGCTTGGGACAGGGGTCTTACAATGAGCAGTTCTTC
v_gene: TRBV9
j_gene: TRBJ2-1
d_gene: TRBD1
abundance: -

CDR3aa: CASKGAGTGGIAGELFF
CDR3nt: TGTGCCAGTAAAGGAGCCGGGACAGGGGGCATTGCCGGGGAGCTGTTTTTT
v_gene: TRBV19
j_gene: TRBJ2-2
d_gene: TRBD1
abundance: -

CDR3aa: CASSIAPNQPQHF
CDR3nt: TGTGCCAGCAGTATTGCACCAAATCAGCCCCAGCATTTT
v_gene: TRBV27
j_gene: TRBJ1-5
d_gene: -
abundance: once

CDR3aa: CASTARQGRILHF
CDR3nt: TGTGCCAGTACCGCACGGCAGGGGAGAATCCTCCACTTT
v_gene: TRBV19
j_gene: TRBJ1-6
d_gene: -
abundance: -

CDR3aa: CASSLADRGNIQYF
CDR3nt: TGTGCCAGCAGTTTAGCGGACAGGGGAAACATTCAGTACTTC
v_gene: TRBV28
j_gene: TRBJ2-4
d_gene: TRBD1
abundance: -

CDR3aa: CASSFRGGTAYNEQFF
CDR3nt: TGTGCCAGCAGCTTCAGGGGTGGGACTGCTTACAATGAGCAGTTCTTC
v_gene: TRBV7-8
j_gene: TRBJ2-1
d_gene: -
abundance: -

CDR3aa: CASSKGGDRYNEQFF
CDR3nt: TGTGCCAGCAGCAAAGGCGGGGACAGATACAATGAGCAGTTCTTC
v_gene: TRBV21-1
j_gene: TRBJ2-1
d_gene: -
abundance: once

CDR3aa: CASSYSRQTEAFF
CDR3nt: TGTGCCAGCAGTTACTCTAGACAGACTGAAGCTTTCTTT
v_gene: TRBV6-5
j_gene: TRBJ1-1
d_gene: -
abundance: -

CDR3aa: CASSLTFTDYEQYF
CDR3nt: TGTGCCAGCAGCTTAACTTTCACCGACTACGAGCAGTACTTC
v_gene: TRBV7-2
j_gene: TRBJ2-7
d_gene: -
abundance: -

CDR3aa: CASSPREVETQYF
CDR3nt: TGTGCCAGCAGTCCCCGGGAGGTAGAGACCCAGTACTTC
v_gene: TRBV4-2
j_gene: TRBJ2-5
d_gene: TRBD2
abundance: -

CDR3aa: CASSPGENYGYTF
CDR3nt: TGTGCCAGCTCACCAGGGGAAAACTATGGCTACACCTTC
v_gene: TRBV18
j_gene: TRBJ1-2
d_gene: -
abundance: -

CDR3aa: CASSLRRQGQSSYNSPLHF
CDR3nt: TGTGCCAGCAGCCTACGGCGACAGGGCCAAAGCTCCTATAATTCACCCCTCCACTTT
v_gene: TRBV7-2
j_gene: TRBJ1-6
d_gene: TRBD1
abundance: -

CDR3aa: CSVQSAGRRGTNEKLFF
CDR3nt: TGCAGCGTCCAATCCGCCGGGAGGCGTGGGACTAATGAAAAACTGTTTTTT
v_gene: TRBV29-1
j_gene: TRBJ1-4
d_gene: -
abundance: once

CDR3aa: CASSFTDTQYF
CDR3nt: TGTGCCAGCAGTTTCACAGATACGCAGTATTTT
v_gene: TRBV28
j_gene: TRBJ2-3
d_gene: -
abundance: -

CDR3aa: CASSDPALSLTDTQYF
CDR3nt: TGTGCCAGCAGTGACCCCGCGTTATCCCTGACAGATACGCAGTATTTT
v_gene: TRBV6-1
j_gene: TRBJ2-3
d_gene: -
abundance: -

CDR3aa: CASSSPLTEAFF
CDR3nt: TGTGCCAGCAGCTCCCCACTCACTGAAGCTTTCTTT
v_gene: TRBV7-9
j_gene: TRBJ1-1
d_gene: -
abundance: -

CDR3aa: CASSLTLAGDTQYF
CDR3nt: TGTGCCAGCAGCTTGACGCTAGCGGGGGATACGCAGTATTTT
v_gene: TRBV7-9
j_gene: TRBJ2-3
d_gene: TRBD2
abundance: -

CDR3aa: CASSGDLTGELFF
CDR3nt: TGTGCCAGCAGCGGGGATCTCACCGGGGAGCTGTTTTTT
v_gene: TRBV5-4
j_gene: TRBJ2-2
d_gene: -
abundance: -

CDR3aa: CASSLLGQGAPEAFF
CDR3nt: TGTGCCAGCAGCTTGTTGGGACAGGGGGCCCCTGAAGCTTTCTTT
v_gene: TRBV5-5
j_gene: TRBJ1-1
d_gene: TRBD1
abundance: -

CDR3aa: CASSRDRGGYGYTF
CDR3nt: TGTGCCAGCTCACGTGACAGGGGCGGCTATGGCTACACCTTC
v_gene: TRBV18
j_gene: TRBJ1-2
d_gene: TRBD1
abundance: -

CDR3aa: CASSQAGGADTQYF
CDR3nt: TGTGCCAGCAGCCAAGCGGGGGGGGCAGATACGCAGTATTTT
v_gene: TRBV11-2
j_gene: TRBJ2-3
d_gene: TRBD2
abundance: -

CDR3aa: CASSPTGQGTEAFF
CDR3nt: TGTGCCAGCAGCCCCACGGGGCAGGGCACTGAAGCTTTCTTT
v_gene: TRBV7-3
j_gene: TRBJ1-1
d_gene: -
abundance: few

CDR3aa: CASSLLYRDEQFF
CDR3nt: TGTGCCAGCAGCCTACTTTACAGGGATGAGCAGTTCTTC
v_gene: TRBV28
j_gene: TRBJ2-1
d_gene: -
abundance: -

CDR3aa: CASNPLDKNIQYF
CDR3nt: TGTGCCAGCAATCCCTTGGACAAAAACATTCAGTACTTC
v_gene: TRBV7-9
j_gene: TRBJ2-4
d_gene: -
abundance: -

CDR3aa: CASSMKGAFSNQPQHF
CDR3nt: TGTGCCAGTAGTATGAAAGGGGCCTTTAGCAATCAGCCCCAGCATTTT
v_gene: TRBV19
j_gene: TRBJ1-5
d_gene: -
abundance: -

CDR3aa: CASSYLATGGTQYF
CDR3nt: TGTGCCAGCAGTTATCTGGCGACAGGAGGGACCCAGTACTTC
v_gene: TRBV6-6
j_gene: TRBJ2-5
d_gene: -
abundance: -

CDR3aa: CASSLDGLAGETQYF
CDR3nt: TGTGCCAGCAGCTTAGATGGGCTAGCTGGGGAGACCCAGTACTTC
v_gene: TRBV7-2
j_gene: TRBJ2-5
d_gene: -
abundance: -

CDR3aa: CASSHTGFSEKLFF
CDR3nt: TGTGCCAGCAGCCACACAGGGTTCAGTGAAAAACTGTTTTTT
v_gene: TRBV7-8
j_gene: TRBJ1-4
d_gene: -
abundance: once

CDR3aa: CASSLSIAGGLSYEQYF
CDR3nt: TGTGCCAGCAGCTTGAGCATAGCGGGGGGTCTCTCCTACGAGCAGTACTTC
v_gene: TRBV7-2
j_gene: TRBJ2-7
d_gene: TRBD2
abundance: -

CDR3aa: CASSSGLADSYEQYF
CDR3nt: TGTGCCAGCAGCTCGGGACTAGCGGACTCCTACGAGCAGTACTTC
v_gene: TRBV7-2
j_gene: TRBJ2-7
d_gene: TRBD2
abundance: -

CDR3aa: CASSLTLDSEAFF
CDR3nt: TGTGCCAGCAGCTTAACGCTGGACTCCGAAGCTTTCTTT
v_gene: TRBV7-3
j_gene: TRBJ1-1
d_gene: -
abundance: -

CDR3aa: CASSLGRTGETQYF
CDR3nt: TGTGCCAGCAGCCTCGGCCGGACAGGAGAGACCCAGTACTTC
v_gene: TRBV11-2
j_gene: TRBJ2-5
d_gene: TRBD1
abundance: few

CDR3aa: CASSYVTGTGELFF
CDR3nt: TGTGCCAGCAGTTACGTGACGGGGACAGGGGAGCTGTTTTTT
v_gene: TRBV6-6
j_gene: TRBJ2-2
d_gene: -
abundance: -

CDR3aa: CAWSVGARGMNEKLFF
CDR3nt: TGTGCCTGGAGTGTAGGGGCACGGGGGATGAATGAAAAACTGTTTTTT
v_gene: TRBV30
j_gene: TRBJ1-4
d_gene: -
abundance: -

CDR3aa: CASSVLQGYGYTF
CDR3nt: TGTGCCAGCAGCGTCCTACAGGGGTATGGCTACACCTTC
v_gene: TRBV9
j_gene: TRBJ1-2
d_gene: TRBD1
abundance: -

CDR3aa: CAISEPDRGTDTQYF
CDR3nt: TGTGCCATCAGTGAGCCGGACAGGGGGACAGATACGCAGTATTTT
v_gene: TRBV10-3
j_gene: TRBJ2-3
d_gene: TRBD1
abundance: -

CDR3aa: CASRNRGANSPLHF
CDR3nt: TGTGCCAGCAGGAACAGGGGGGCGAATTCACCCCTCCACTTT
v_gene: TRBV6-5
j_gene: TRBJ1-6
d_gene: TRBD1
abundance: few

CDR3aa: CASSPRTGNSYNEQFF
CDR3nt: TGTGCCAGCAGCCCCCGGACAGGGAACTCCTACAATGAGCAGTTCTTC
v_gene: TRBV9
j_gene: TRBJ2-1
d_gene: TRBD1
abundance: once

CDR3aa: CATAVRESTEAFF
CDR3nt: TGTGCTACAGCAGTCAGGGAGAGCACTGAAGCTTTCTTT
v_gene: TRBV4-2
j_gene: TRBJ1-1
d_gene: -
abundance: -

CDR3aa: CASSDGNTGELFF
CDR3nt: TGCGCCAGCAGTGACGGGAACACCGGGGAGCTGTTTTTT
v_gene: TRBV5-1
j_gene: TRBJ2-2
d_gene: -
abundance: -

CDR3aa: CASSLDLSGGVEQYF
CDR3nt: TGTGCCAGCAGCTTAGATTTATCAGGGGGCGTCGAGCAGTACTTC
v_gene: TRBV11-2
j_gene: TRBJ2-7
d_gene: TRBD1
abundance: -

CDR3aa: CASSFGGGRNTIYF
CDR3nt: TGTGCCAGCAGCTTCGGCGGGGGCAGAAACACCATATATTTT
v_gene: TRBV7-9
j_gene: TRBJ1-3
d_gene: -
abundance: -

CDR3aa: CAWGQGGDTQYF
CDR3nt: TGTGCCTGGGGACAGGGGGGAGATACGCAGTATTTT
v_gene: TRBV30
j_gene: TRBJ2-3
d_gene: TRBD1
abundance: -

CDR3aa: CASSQQDRDRETQYF
CDR3nt: TGCGCCAGCAGCCAACAAGACAGGGACAGAGAGACCCAGTACTTC
v_gene: TRBV4-3
j_gene: TRBJ2-5
d_gene: TRBD1
abundance: -